The 14 T cell receptor beta chains below all came from one sample that was sequenced in a study of shared clonotypes between healthy human individuals (dated by TCRdb to the early 2020s). Library prep was done by the immunoSEQ multiplex PCR assay. What TCRdb holds here is the immuneACCESS table cut down to in-frame rearrangements. Part of the clones is not present; checked against another copy, under half of the missing clones reflect an unresolved V gene, and the others are unexplained. For this sample there are fewer than 200,000 clones; 85% to 95% appear just once. The top ten constitute around 0.067% of the sample. The sample taken for sequencing was naive CD4+ T cells sorted from blood. Interpreted using the paper, the cell subset or site label stands for: CD45RA+ positively selected. Source of these receptors: a woman younger than 45 in good health.

The chain uses TRBV7-2 and TRBJ2-3; 7 nucleotides align to TRBD2. Germline V gene sequence: CDR1 SGHTA, CDR2 FQGNSA. The V and J ends lost 4 bases and 9 bases, in that order; junction bases with no gene match: 13. The CDR3 extends over 15 amino acids. In nucleotides, the CDR3 is TGTGCCAGCAGCTGGGCGGCGGATGGGCGGGAGACGCAGTATTTT. It is translated as CASSWAADGRETQYF.

The V gene is TRBV11-2, the J gene TRBJ2-3; 8 bases align to TRBD2. Unmatched junction bases numbered 3, after V lost 3 bases and J lost 4 bases. The V gene's germline CDR1 is SGHAT and CDR2 FQNNGV. The CDR3 covers 14 residues. In nucleotides, the CDR3 is TGTGCCAGCAGCTTTAGCGGGACGGCAGATACGCAGTATTTT. It specifies CASSFSGTADTQYF.

The CDR3 is CASSPRADSNQPQHF. The CDR3 nucleotides are TGTGCCAGCTCACCCCGGGCGGATAGCAATCAGCCCCAGCATTTT. The chain has TRBV18 and TRBJ1-5; D gene unclear. The CDR3 covers 15 residues. V was clipped by 3 bases and J by 0 bases, with 9 bases between them. The V gene's germline CDR1 is KGHSH and CDR2 LQKENI.

The gene calls are TRBV7-9 and TRBJ2-5; TRBD1 aligns across 9 bases. The germline CDR1 and CDR2 sequences are SEHNR and FQNEAQ (reference sequence). V lost 5 bases to trimming and J lost 4 bases; unmatched junction nucleotides: 8. CDR3 length equals 15 residues. CDR3 amino acids: CASSLGTGKSETQYF. The DNA for the CDR3 is TGTGCCAGCAGCCTTGGGACAGGGAAGTCAGAGACCCAGTACTTC.

The rearrangement joins TRBV11-2 to TRBJ2-5; D is unclear. TRBJ2-7 explains the end of the DNA better; the J call may be wrong. CDR1 and CDR2 from the germline V gene are SGHAT and FQNNGV. The CDR3 is 15 amino acids. The DNA for the CDR3 is TGTGCCAGCAGCTTAGGCCCCGGGTTCCCCTACGAGCAGTACTTC. This sequence encodes CASSLGPGFPYEQYF.

This sequence joins TRBV6-5 and TRBJ1-3, with D uncertain. The CDR3 length is 16 residues. Trimming shortened V by 0 bases and J by 0 bases, and 9 bases separated the two germline ends. CDR1 MNHEY and CDR2 SVGAGI come from the germline V gene. Here the CDR3 DNA reads TGTGCCAGCAGTTACTCGGGTCTCTCCTCTGGAAACACCATATATTTT. As protein: CASSYSGLSSGNTIYF.

J is TRBJ2-5 and V is TRBV2; D gene ambiguous. The J call may be wrong; the DNA end is better matched by TRBJ2-7. In germline, CDR1 is SNHLY, CDR2 FYNNEI. The length of the CDR3 is 12 residues. CDR3 nucleotides: TGTGCCAGCAGTGAACTAGGCTACGAGCAGTACTTC. Translating gives CASSELGYEQYF.

The chain couples TRBV10-3 to TRBJ2-7; no clear D gene. Trimming pared 2 bases from V and 1 base from J, leaving 9 bases between. Germline CDR1 ENHRY, CDR2 SYGVKD. The CDR3 is 14 residues long. The CDR3 DNA follows: TGTGCCATCAGTGAGGCCGCCAGATCCTACGAGCAGTACTTC. This codes for CAISEAARSYEQYF.

This chain uses TRBV6-1 with TRBJ1-5; unclear D gene. The CDR3 sequence is 13 residues long. V was cut by 6 bases and J by 4 bases, with 10 bases left in between. Germline CDR1 is MNHNS and CDR2 is SASEGT. The CDR3 loop reads CASSAVGNQPQHF. The CDR3 coding sequence is TGTGCCAGCAGCGCGGTTGGAAATCAGCCCCAGCATTTT.

V gene TRBV5-8 combines with J gene TRBJ1-6, with 7 bases aligning to TRBD1. The CDR3 runs 16 residues. Per germline, CDR1 SGHTS and CDR2 YDEGEE. J was trimmed by 13 bases and V by 4 bases; bases with no gene match: 17. The CDR3, as DNA: TGTGCCAGCAGCCAAGGACAGGCCACCGAGGTTTACCCCCTCCACTTT. Its translation: CASSQGQATEVYPLHF.

The rearrangement links TRBV10-3 to TRBJ2-7, with TRBD1 matching over 9 bases. Germline V gene sequence: CDR1 ENHRY, CDR2 SYGVKD. V shed 7 bases and J 2 bases; nucleotides not matched to a gene: 6. The CDR3 is 14 residues long. For the CDR3, the DNA is TGTGCCATCATGCCCGGGGACAGGGCCTACGAGCAGTACTTC. Its translation is CAIMPGDRAYEQYF.

The rearrangement uses TRBV6-5 and TRBJ2-7; D is perhaps TRBD1 (5 bases). The V gene lost 6 bases and the J gene lost 6 bases, with 21 bases spanning the gap. The length of the CDR3 is 15 residues. Per the germline V gene, CDR1 is MNHEY and CDR2 is SVGAGI. The CDR3 nucleotides are TGTGCCAGCAGCTACACAGGTCTTTTATTCGGCGAGCAGTACTTC. It codes for CASSYTGLLFGEQYF.

This rearrangement joins TRBV27 to TRBJ2-7, with a weak D call TRBD2 (7 bases). Per the germline V gene, CDR1 is MNHEY and CDR2 is SMNVEV (reference sequence). Between the trimmed V and J ends, which lost 3 bases and 3 bases, there was a span of 15 bases. The CDR3 totals 15 residues. In nucleotides, the CDR3 is TGTGCCAGCAGTTTGGGGGCGGGAGTAAACTACGAGCAGTACTTC. Protein: CASSLGAGVNYEQYF.

In this sample, this clone turned up a few times. V usage is TRBV15 and J usage is TRBJ1-5; D call uncertain. The V end was cut by 0 bases, the J end by 7 bases, with 10 bases between. This CDR3 contains 14 residues. Per germline, CDR1 LNHNV and CDR2 YYDKDF (reference sequence). The DNA for the CDR3 is TGTGCCACCAGCAGAGAGAATGCATGGCAGCCCCAGCATTTT. It codes for CATSRENAWQPQHF. Filled out from reference TRBV15 and TRBJ1-5, the complete variable domain reads DAMVIQNPRYQVTQFGKPVTLSCSQTLNHNVMYWYQQKSSQAPKLLFHYYDKDFNNEADTPDNFQSRRPNTSFCFLDIRSPGLGDTAMYLCATSRENAWQPQHFGDGTRLSIL.